This paragraph covers one T cell receptor beta chain sequence. This specimen comes from a study of blood T cell repertoires in COVID-19. The length of the CDR3 is 14 residues. The germline CDR1 and CDR2 sequences are SGDLS and YYNGEE. The ends were cut back, 4 bases at V and 1 base at J, with 11 bases in the middle. Sequencing was performed with immunoSEQ multiplex PCR; in TCRdb, only in-frame clones are kept and a portion is missing. This table has some 180,000 clones, roughly 80% appearing once. The chain carries TRBV9 and TRBJ1-1; D unclear. The specimen sequenced was peripheral blood. This clonotype originated in a woman of 80 years or more with COVID-19, enrolled during active disease. CDR3 bases: TGTGCCAGCAGCAACACACACAGGAACACTGAAGCTTTCTTT. It encodes CASSNTHRNTEAFF.